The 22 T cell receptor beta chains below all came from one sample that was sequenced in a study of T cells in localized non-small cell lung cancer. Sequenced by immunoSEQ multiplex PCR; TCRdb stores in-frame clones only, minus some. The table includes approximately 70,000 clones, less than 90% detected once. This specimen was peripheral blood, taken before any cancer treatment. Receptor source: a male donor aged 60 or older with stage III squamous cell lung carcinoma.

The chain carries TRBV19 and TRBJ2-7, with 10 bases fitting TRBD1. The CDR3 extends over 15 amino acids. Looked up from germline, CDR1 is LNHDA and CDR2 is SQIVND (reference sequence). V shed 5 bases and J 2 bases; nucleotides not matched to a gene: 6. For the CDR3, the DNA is TGTGCCAGTAGTCAGCGGGACAGGGGAACCTACGAGCAGTACTTC. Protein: CASSQRDRGTYEQYF.

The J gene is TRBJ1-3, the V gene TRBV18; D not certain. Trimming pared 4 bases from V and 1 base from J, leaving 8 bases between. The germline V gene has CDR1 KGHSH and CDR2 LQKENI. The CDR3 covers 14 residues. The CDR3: CASSLEGSGNTIYF. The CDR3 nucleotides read TGTGCCAGCTCACTTGAGGGATCTGGAAACACCATATATTTT.

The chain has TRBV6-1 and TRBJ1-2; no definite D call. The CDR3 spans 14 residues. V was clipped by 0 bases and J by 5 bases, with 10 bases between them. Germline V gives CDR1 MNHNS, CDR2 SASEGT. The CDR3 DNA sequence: TGTGCCAGCAGTGAAGCGGGGTCTCGGTATGGCTACACCTTC. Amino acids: CASSEAGSRYGYTF.

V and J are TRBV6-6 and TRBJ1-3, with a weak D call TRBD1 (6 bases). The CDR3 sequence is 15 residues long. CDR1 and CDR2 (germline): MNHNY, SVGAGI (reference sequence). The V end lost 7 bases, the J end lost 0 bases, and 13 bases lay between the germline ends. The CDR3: CASIPGTRSGNTIYF. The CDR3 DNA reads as TGTGCCAGCATCCCCGGGACACGCTCTGGAAACACCATATATTTT.

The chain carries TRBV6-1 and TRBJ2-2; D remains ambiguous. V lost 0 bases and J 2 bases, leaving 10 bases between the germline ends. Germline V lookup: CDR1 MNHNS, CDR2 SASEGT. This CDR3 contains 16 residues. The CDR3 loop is CASSEALNINTGELFF. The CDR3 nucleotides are TGTGCCAGCAGTGAAGCGCTCAACATCAACACCGGGGAGCTGTTTTTT.

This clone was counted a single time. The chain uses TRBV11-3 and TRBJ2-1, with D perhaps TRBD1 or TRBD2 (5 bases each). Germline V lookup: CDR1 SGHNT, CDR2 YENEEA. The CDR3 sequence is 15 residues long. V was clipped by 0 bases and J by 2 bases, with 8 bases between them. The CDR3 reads CASSLDRGPYNEQFF. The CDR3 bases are TGTGCCAGCAGCTTAGATCGGGGCCCCTACAATGAGCAGTTCTTC.

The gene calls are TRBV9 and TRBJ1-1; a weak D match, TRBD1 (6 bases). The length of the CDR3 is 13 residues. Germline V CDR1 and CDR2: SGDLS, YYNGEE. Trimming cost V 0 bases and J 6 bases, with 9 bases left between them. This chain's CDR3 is CASSVDRVAEAFF. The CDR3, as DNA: TGTGCCAGCAGCGTAGACAGGGTGGCTGAAGCTTTCTTT.

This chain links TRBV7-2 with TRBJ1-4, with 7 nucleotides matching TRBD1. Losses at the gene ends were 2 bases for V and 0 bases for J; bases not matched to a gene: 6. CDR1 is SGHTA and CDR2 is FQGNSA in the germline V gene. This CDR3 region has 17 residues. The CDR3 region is CASSLNPQGPTNEKLFF. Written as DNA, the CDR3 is TGTGCCAGCAGCTTAAACCCACAGGGGCCAACTAATGAAAAACTGTTTTTT.

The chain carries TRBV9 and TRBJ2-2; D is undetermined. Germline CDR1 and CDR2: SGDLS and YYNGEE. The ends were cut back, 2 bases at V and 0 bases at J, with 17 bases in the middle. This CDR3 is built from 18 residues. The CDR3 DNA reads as TGTGCCAGCAGCGTCCAGGCAACAAGGACCGCGAACACCGGGGAGCTGTTTTTT. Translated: CASSVQATRTANTGELFF.

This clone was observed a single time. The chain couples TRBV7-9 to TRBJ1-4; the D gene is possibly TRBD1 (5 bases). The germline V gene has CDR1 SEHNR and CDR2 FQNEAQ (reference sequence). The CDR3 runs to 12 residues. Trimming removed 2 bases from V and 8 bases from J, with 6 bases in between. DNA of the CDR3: TGTGCCAGCAGCTTAAACAGGGAAAAACTGTTTTTT. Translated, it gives CASSLNREKLFF.

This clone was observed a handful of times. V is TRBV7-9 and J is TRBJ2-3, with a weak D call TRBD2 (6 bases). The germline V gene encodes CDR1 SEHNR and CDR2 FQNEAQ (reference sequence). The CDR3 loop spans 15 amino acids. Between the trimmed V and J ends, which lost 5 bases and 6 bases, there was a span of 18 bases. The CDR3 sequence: CASSPWGEARDTQYF. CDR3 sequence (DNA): TGTGCCAGCAGCCCTTGGGGGGAGGCCCGCGATACGCAGTATTTT.

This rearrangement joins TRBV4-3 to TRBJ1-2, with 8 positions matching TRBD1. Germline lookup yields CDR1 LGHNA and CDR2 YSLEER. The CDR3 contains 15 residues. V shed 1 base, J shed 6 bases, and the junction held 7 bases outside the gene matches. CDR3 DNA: TGCGCCAGCAGCCAAGGCCTACAGGGGGAGAATGGCTACACCTTC. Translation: CASSQGLQGENGYTF.

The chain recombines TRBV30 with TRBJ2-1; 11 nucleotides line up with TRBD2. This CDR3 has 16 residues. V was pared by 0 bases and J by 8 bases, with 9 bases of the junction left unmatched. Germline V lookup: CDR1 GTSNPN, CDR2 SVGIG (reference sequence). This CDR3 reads CAWSVSRLAGGDEQFF. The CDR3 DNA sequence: TGTGCCTGGAGTGTAAGTAGGCTAGCGGGGGGCGATGAGCAGTTCTTC.

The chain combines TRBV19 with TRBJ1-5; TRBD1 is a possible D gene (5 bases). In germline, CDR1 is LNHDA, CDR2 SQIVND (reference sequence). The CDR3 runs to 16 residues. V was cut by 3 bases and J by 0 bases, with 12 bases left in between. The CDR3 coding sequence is TGTGCCAGTAGTATCGCCAGGGCGCCTAGCAATCAGCCCCAGCATTTT. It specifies CASSIARAPSNQPQHF. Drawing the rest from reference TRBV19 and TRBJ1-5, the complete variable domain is DGGITQSPKYLFRKEGQNVTLSCEQNLNHDAMYWYRQDPGQGLRLIYYSQIVNDFQKGDIAEGYSVSREKKESFPLTVTSAQKNPTAFYLCASSIARAPSNQPQHFGDGTRLSIL.

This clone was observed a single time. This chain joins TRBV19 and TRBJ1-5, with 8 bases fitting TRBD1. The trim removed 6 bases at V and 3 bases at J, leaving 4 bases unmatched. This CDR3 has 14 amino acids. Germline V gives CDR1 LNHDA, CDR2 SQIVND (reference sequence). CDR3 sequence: CASSPTGANQPQHF. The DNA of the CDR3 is TGTGCCAGTAGCCCGACAGGGGCCAATCAGCCCCAGCATTTT.

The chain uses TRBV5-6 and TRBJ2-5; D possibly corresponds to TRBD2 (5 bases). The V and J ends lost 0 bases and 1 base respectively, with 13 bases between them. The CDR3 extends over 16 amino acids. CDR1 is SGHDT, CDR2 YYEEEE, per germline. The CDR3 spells CASSLEVGVVQETQYF. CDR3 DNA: TGTGCCAGCAGCTTGGAGGTGGGAGTTGTCCAAGAGACCCAGTACTTC. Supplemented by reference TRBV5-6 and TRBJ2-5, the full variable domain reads DAGVTQSPTHLIKTRGQQVTLRCSPKSGHDTVSWYQQALGQGPQFIFQYYEEEERQRGNFPDRFSGHQFPNYSSELNVNALLLGDSALYLCASSLEVGVVQETQYFGPGTRLLVL.

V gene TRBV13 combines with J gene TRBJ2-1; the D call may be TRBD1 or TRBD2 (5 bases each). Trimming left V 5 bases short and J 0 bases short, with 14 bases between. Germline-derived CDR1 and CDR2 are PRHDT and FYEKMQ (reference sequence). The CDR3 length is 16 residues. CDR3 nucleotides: TGTGCCAGCAGCCTATGGAAGGGGAGCTCCTACAATGAGCAGTTCTTC. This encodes CASSLWKGSSYNEQFF.

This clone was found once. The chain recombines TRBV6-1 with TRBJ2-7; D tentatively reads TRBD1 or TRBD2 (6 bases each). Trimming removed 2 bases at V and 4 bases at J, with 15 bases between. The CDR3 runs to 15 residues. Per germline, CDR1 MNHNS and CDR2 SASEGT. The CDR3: CASSEFRGGPYEQYV. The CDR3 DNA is TGTGCCAGCAGTGAATTCAGGGGAGGACCTTACGAGCAGTACGTC.

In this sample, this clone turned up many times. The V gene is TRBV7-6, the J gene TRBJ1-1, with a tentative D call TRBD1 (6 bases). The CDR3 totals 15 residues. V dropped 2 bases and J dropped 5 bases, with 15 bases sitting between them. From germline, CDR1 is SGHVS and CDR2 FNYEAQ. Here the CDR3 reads CASSLLQGSETEAFF. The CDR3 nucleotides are TGTGCCAGCAGCTTACTACAGGGTTCAGAAACTGAAGCTTTCTTT.

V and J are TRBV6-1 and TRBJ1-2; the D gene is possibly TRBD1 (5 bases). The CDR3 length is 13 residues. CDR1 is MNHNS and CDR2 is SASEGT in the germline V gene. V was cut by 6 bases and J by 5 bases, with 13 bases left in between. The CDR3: CASRTGGVYGYTF. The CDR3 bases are TGTGCCAGCAGGACGGGGGGTGTATATGGCTACACCTTC.

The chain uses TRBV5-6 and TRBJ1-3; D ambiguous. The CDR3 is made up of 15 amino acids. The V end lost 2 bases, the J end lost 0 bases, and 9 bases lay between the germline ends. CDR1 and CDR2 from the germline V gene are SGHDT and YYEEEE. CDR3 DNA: TGTGCCAGCAGCTTAGGCCGAAGCTCTGGAAACACCATATATTTT. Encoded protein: CASSLGRSSGNTIYF.

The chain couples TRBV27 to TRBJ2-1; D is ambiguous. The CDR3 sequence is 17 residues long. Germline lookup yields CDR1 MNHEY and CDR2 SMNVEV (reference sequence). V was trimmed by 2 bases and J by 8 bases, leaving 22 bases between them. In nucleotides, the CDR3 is TGTGCCAGCAGTTTAGGATTAGGTACTCCCAAGGTGGATGAGCAGTTCTTC. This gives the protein CASSLGLGTPKVDEQFF.